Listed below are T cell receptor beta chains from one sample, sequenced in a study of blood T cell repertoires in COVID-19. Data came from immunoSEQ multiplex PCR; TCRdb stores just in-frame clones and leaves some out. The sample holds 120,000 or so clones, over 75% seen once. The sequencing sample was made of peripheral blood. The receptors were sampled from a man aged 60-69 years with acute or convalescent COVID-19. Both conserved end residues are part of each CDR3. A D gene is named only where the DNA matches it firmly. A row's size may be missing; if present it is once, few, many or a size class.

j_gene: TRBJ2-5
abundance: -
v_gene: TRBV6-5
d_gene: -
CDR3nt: TGTGCCAGCAGCCTCTCAGACACGGTACAAGAGACCCAGTACTTC
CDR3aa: CASSLSDTVQETQYF

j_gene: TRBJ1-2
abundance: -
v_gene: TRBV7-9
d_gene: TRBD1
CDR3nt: TGTGCCAGCAGCTCACAGGGGGCGCGGTTCTATGGCTACACCTTC
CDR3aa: CASSSQGARFYGYTF

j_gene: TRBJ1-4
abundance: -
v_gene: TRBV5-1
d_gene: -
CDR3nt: TGCGCCAGCAGCTTGCGTGGACAGAATGAAAAACTGTTTTTT
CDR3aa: CASSLRGQNEKLFF

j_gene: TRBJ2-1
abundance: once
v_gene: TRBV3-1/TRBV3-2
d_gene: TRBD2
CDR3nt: TGTGCCAGCAGCCAAGTAGGTGGACTAGCGACATACAATGAGCAGTTCTTC
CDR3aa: CASSQVGGLATYNEQFF

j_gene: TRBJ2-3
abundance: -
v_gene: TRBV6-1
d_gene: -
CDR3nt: TGTGCCAGCAGTGACCGGTACGGCGGGGAAACAGATACGCAGTATTTT
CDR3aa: CASSDRYGGETDTQYF

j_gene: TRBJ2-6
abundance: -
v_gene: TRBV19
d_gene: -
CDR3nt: TGTGCCAGTAGTATCCCGGGCTCTGGGGCCAACGTCCTGACTTTC
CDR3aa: CASSIPGSGANVLTF

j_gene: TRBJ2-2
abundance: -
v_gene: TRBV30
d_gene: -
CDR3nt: TGTGCCTGGGCTGTGGAGGATTGGGCCGGGGAGCTGTTTTTT
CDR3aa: CAWAVEDWAGELFF

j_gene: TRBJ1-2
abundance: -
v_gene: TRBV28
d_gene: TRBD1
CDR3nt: TGTGCCAGCACCAGGGGGGTTCGTAACACCTTC
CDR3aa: CASTRGVRNTF

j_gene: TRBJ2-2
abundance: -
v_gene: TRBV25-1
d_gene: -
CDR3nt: TGTGCCAGCAGTGAAGGCACAGGAGGGTCCGGGGAGCTGTTTTTT
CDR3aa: CASSEGTGGSGELFF

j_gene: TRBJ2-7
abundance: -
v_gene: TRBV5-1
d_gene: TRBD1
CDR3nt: TGCGCCACCCGAGGACAGGCCGGCGAGCAGTACTTC
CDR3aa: CATRGQAGEQYF

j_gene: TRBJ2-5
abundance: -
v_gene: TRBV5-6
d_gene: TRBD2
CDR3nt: TGTGCCAGCAGCTTGCGGACGATCAGGGAGGGACTAGAGACCCAGTACTTC
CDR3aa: CASSLRTIREGLETQYF

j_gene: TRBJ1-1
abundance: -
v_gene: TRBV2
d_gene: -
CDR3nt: TGTGCCAGCAGTGAACAGGGTAGGGGCACTGAAGCTTTCTTT
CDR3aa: CASSEQGRGTEAFF

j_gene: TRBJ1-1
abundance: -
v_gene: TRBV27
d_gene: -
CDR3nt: TGTGCCAGCAGGCGACCAGGGAAGGGGACTGAAGCTTTCTTT
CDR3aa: CASRRPGKGTEAFF

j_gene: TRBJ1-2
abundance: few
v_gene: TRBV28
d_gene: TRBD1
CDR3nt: TGTGCCAGCAACGACCCAGGACAGGGGGCGCGTGGCTACACCTTC
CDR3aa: CASNDPGQGARGYTF

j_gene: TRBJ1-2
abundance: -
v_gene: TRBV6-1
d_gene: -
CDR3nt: TGTGCCAGCAGTGTAGCCAGTAAGAATAACTATGGCTACACCTTC
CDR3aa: CASSVASKNNYGYTF

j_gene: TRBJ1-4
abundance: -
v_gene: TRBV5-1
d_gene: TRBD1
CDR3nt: TGCGCCAGCAGCTTAACAGGGGGGTCTAATGAAAAACTGTTTTTT
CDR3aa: CASSLTGGSNEKLFF

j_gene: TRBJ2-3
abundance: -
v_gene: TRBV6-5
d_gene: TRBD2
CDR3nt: TGTGCCAGCAGTCCTAGACTAGCGGGGAAGGGTACGCAGTATTTT
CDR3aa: CASSPRLAGKGTQYF

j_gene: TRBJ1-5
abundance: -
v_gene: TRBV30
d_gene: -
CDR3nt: TGTGCCTGGAGTTGGGGGGGCCGGGAGCCCCAGCATTTT
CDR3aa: CAWSWGGREPQHF

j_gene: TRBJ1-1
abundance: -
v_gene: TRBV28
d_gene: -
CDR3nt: TGTGCCAGCAACGGTGTGCGGGGGACTGAAGCTTTCTTT
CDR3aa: CASNGVRGTEAFF

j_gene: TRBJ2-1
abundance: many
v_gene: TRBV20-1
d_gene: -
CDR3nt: TGCAGTGGCGCGGACATCAATGAGCAGTTCTTC
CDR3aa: CSGADINEQFF

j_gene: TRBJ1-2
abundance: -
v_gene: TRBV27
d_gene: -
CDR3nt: TGTGCCAGCAGTTTAAGGCAGGATCCTAACTATGGCTACACCTTC
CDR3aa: CASSLRQDPNYGYTF

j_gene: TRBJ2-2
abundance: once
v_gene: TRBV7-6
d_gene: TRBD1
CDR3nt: TGTGCCAGCAGCTTACGGGCAGGGGGCGCAAACACCGGGGAGCTGTTTTTT
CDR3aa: CASSLRAGGANTGELFF

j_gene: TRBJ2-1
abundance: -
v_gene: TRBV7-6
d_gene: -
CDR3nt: TGTGCCAGCAGCTTAGGGAGAAGCCAGTACAATGAGCAGTTCTTC
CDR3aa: CASSLGRSQYNEQFF

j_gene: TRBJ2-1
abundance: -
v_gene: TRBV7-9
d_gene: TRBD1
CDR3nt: TGTGCCAGCAGCCGGGACAGGGGGGCGTACAATGAGCAGTTCTTC
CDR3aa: CASSRDRGAYNEQFF

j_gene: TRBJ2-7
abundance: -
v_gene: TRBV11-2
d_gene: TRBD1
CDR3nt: TGTGCCAGCAGATACAGGACAGGGCGTGGGTACTTC
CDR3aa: CASRYRTGRGYF

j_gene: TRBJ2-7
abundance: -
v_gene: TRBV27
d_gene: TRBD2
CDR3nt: TGTGCCAGCAGTTTATGGGGGGGAACCCCCTCCTACGAGCAGTACTTC
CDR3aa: CASSLWGGTPSYEQYF

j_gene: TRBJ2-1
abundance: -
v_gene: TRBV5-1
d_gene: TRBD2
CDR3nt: TGCGCCAGCAGCGGGACTAGCGGGCGATCCTACAATGAGCAGTTCTTC
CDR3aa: CASSGTSGRSYNEQFF

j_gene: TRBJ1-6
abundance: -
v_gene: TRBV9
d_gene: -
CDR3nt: TGTGCCAGCAGCGTAGACGAGACCAGGGCCGGGTCACCCCTCCACTTT
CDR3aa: CASSVDETRAGSPLHF

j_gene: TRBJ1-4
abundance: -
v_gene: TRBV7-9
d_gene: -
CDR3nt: TGTGCCAGCAGCTATGGCGGCAGCAGTTTTGCAACTAATGAAAAACTGTTTTTT
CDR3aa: CASSYGGSSFATNEKLFF

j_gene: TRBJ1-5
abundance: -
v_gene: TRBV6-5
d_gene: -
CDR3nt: TGTGCCAGCAGCCGTAAACCCTCGGGCAATCAGCCCCAGCATTTT
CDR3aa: CASSRKPSGNQPQHF

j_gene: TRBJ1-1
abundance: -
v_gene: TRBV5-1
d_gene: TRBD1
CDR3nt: TGCGCCAGCAGCTTGGCCGGGACAGGGGTCGACGCTTTCTTT
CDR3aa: CASSLAGTGVDAFF

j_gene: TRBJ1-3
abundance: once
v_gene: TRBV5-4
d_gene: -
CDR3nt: TGTGCCAGCAGCTTGGACGGGGGGCAAGGAAACACCATATATTTT
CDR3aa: CASSLDGGQGNTIYF

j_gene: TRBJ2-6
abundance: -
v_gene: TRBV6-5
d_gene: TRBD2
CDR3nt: TGTGCCAGCGGCGGGAGAGGGGCCAACGTCCTGACTTTC
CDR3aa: CASGGRGANVLTF

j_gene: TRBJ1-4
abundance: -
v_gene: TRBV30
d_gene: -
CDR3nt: TGTGCCTGGAGTCGGGGGGGTAATGAAAAACTGTTTTTT
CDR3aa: CAWSRGGNEKLFF

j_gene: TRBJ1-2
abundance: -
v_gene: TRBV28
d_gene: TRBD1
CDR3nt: TGTGCCAGCAGTTTTGGGACAGGGGCTAACTATGGCTACACCTTC
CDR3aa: CASSFGTGANYGYTF

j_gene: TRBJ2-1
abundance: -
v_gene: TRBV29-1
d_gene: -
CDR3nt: TGCAGCGTCCCGGTTCACGACAGTTACAATGAGCAGTTCTTC
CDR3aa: CSVPVHDSYNEQFF

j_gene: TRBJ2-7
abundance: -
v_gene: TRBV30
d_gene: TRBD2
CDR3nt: TGTGCCTGGAGTGGACTAGCGGGAGCCGTTCTGAACGAGCAGTACTTC
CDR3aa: CAWSGLAGAVLNEQYF

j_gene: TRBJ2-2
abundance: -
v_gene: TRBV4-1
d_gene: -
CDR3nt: TGCGCCAGCAGGGCCGCGAGGGTGTTCGGGGAGCTGTTTTTT
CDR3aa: CASRAARVFGELFF

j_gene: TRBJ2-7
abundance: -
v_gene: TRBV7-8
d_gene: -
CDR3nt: TGTGCCAGCAGCTTTGACGTGCGGGAGCAGTACTTC
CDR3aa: CASSFDVREQYF

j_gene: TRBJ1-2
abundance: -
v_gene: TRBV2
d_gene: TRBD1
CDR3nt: TGTGCCAGCAGTGGGACAGGGTATATTGGCTACACCTTC
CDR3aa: CASSGTGYIGYTF

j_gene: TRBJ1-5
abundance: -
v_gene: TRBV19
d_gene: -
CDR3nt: TGTGCCAGTAGTCCTCGACAGGTCAGGACGGGCAATCAGCCCCAGCATTTT
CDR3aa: CASSPRQVRTGNQPQHF

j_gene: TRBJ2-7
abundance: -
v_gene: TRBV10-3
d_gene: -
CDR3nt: TGTGCCATCAGTGACGCACCTCCCGGGGACTACGAGCAGTACTTC
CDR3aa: CAISDAPPGDYEQYF

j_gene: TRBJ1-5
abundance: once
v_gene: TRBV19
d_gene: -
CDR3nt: TGTGCCACCGCACCAGGGCCGGGCAATCAGCCCCAGCATTTT
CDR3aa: CATAPGPGNQPQHF

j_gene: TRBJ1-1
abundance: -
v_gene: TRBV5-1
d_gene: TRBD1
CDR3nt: TGCGCCAGCAGCTTAAACAGGGGGAACACTGAAGCTTTCTTT
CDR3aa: CASSLNRGNTEAFF

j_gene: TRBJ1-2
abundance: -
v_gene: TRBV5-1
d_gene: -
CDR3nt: TGCGCCAGCAGCTCAGTCCCGGGTCCCTATGGCTACACCTTC
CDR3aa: CASSSVPGPYGYTF

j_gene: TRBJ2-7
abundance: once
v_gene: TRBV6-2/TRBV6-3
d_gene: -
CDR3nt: TGTGCCAGCAGTACCGGGGTGGATCTGTACTTC
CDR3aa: CASSTGVDLYF

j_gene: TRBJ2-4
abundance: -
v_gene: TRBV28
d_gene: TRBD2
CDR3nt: TGTGCCAGCAGGGCGCGGGGGGGCCGCATTCAGTACTTC
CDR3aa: CASRARGGRIQYF

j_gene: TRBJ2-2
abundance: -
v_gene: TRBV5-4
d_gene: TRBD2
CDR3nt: TGTGCCAGCAGCTCCTCGGGGCCTAGCGGGAGGACGAGAACCGGGGAGCTGTTTTTT
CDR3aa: CASSSSGPSGRTRTGELFF

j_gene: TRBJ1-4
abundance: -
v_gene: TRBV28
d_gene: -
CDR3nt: TGTGCCAGCAGACCTTTCCGGGGGGATAGCGAAAAACTGTTTTTT
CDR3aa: CASRPFRGDSEKLFF